This TCR beta chain appears in the sequencing data of a study of blood T cell repertoires in COVID-19 (dated by TCRdb to about 2020). Concerning the study at large: Samples covering the acute and convalescent phases of COVID-19 were provided by collaborators in the United States, Italy and Spain. Where available, HLA class I and class II types were taken from metadata supplied by the sample provider and were not determined by assay-based typing. The material from the prospective study consisted of cDNA or gDNA derived from T cells, B-cell-depleted T cells, or PBMCs. Deeply sampled blood TCRbeta repertoires from subjects exposed to, actively infected with, or recovered from COVID-19 were included in the dataset. Sample metadata almost always included a de-identified subject ID, COVID-19 status, age in years and sex. The repertoires were released in a freely available public database intended as a resource for research on the immune response to SARS-CoV-2. The samples were drawn from the first 160 participants of the ongoing ImmuneRACE study and from 1,254 subjects provided by 6 global collaborators.

Points on this clone: Its recognized antigen is unknown. Base qualities are not provided; no much larger clone lies one nucleotide away.

Participants in the prospective study were aged about 18 to 95 years, lived in 20 to 25 United States geographic areas, and enrolled through a virtual design. In the prospective study, participants were assigned to cohorts based on the clinical history participants reported in a screening survey and a study questionnaire. Each participant in the prospective study had whole blood, serum and a nasopharyngeal or oropharyngeal swab collected by mobile phlebotomists. Over a roughly 2-month period, participants in the prospective study had the option of providing additional blood draws and questionnaires. Blood samples from the prospective study were shipped frozen or at room temperature prior to DNA extraction. The immunoSEQ Assay, a bias-controlled multiplex PCR, was used to amplify TCRbeta CDR3 regions from genomic DNA. The study's processing was this. The number of nucleated cells in each sample was estimated by amplification of reference gene primers within the assay. To quantify the absolute abundance of each unique TCRbeta CDR3 rearrangement, sequence reads were collapsed and filtered. For each sample, productive Simpson clonality was calculated as the square root of Simpson's diversity index over productive rearrangements. Here the immuneACCESS table is served through TCRdb, limited to in-frame sequences with V and J called. Missing clones are a known gap in these copies; in checked studies unresolved V genes cover under half, and the rest lacks a known reason. V, J and clone size are taken as reported in that table, and D and trimming were inferred from the DNA itself. In all, the sample holds 150,000 to 200,000 clones, and 85% to 90% of those were seen once. Of the sample, approximately 2.5% falls within the top ten clones.

The paper as a whole reports these results and caveats: How much clinical and demographic metadata was included differed by source and by participant, and the metadata was provided uncurated.

After removal of 0 bases from V and 3 bases from J, the junction retains 1 base not matched to a gene. The CDR3 starts with the cysteine, ends with the phenylalanine, and has 14 residues. Only CDR3 DNA is held: 42 bases, read in frame from base 1. For CDR1 and CDR2, the germline V gene (reference sequence) lists GTSNPN and SVGIG. Material for sequencing was PBMCs or T cells enriched from blood (not recorded which). The source of this sequence is a woman in her forties with acute COVID-19. Recombination connected TRBV30 to TRBJ1-4; the central 7 bases match TRBD1. The sequence in DNA is TGTGCCTGGAGTGTCAGGGGGGCTAATGAAAAACTGTTTTTT. It translates to CAWSVRGANEKLFF.